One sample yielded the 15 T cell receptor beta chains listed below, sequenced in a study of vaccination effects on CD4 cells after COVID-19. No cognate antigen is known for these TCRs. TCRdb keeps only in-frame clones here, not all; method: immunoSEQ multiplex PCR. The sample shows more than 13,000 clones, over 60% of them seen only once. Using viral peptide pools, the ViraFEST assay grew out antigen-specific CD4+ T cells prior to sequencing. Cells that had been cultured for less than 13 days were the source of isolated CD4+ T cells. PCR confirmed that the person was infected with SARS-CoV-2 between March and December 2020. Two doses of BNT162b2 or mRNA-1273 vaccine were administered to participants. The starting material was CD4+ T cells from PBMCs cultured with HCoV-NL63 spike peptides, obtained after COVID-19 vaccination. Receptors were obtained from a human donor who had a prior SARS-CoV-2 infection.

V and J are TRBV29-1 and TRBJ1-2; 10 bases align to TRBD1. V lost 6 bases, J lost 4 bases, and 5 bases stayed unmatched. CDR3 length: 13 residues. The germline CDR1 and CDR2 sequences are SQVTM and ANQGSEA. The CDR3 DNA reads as TGCAGCGTGAGGACAGGGGGGGCCTATGGCTACACCTTC. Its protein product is CSVRTGGAYGYTF. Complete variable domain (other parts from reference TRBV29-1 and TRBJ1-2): SAVISQKPSRDICQRGTSLTIQCQVDSQVTMMFWYRQQPGQSLTLIATANQGSEATYESGFVIDKFPISRPNLTFSTLTVSNMSPEDSSIYLCSVRTGGAYGYTFGSGTRLTVV.

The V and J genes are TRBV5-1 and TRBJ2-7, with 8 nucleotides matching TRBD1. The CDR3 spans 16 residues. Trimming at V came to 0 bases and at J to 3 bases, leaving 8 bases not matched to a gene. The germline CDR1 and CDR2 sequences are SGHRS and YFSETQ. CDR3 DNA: TGCGCCAGCAGCTTGGCCCTGACAGGGGTAAGCTACGAGCAGTACTTC. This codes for CASSLALTGVSYEQYF.

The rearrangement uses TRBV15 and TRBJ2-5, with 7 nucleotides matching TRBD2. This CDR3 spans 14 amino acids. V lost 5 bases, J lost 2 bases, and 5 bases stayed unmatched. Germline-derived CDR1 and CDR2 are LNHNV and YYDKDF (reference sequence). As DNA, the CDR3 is TGTGCCACCAGCGGGGACTATACTCAAGAGACCCAGTACTTC. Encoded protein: CATSGDYTQETQYF.

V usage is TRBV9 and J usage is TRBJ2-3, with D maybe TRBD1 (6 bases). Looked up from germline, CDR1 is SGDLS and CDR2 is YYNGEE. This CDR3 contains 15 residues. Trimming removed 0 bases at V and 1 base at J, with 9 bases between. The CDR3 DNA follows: TGTGCCAGCAGCGTAGAGGGGGTGGGCACAGATACGCAGTATTTT. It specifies CASSVEGVGTDTQYF.

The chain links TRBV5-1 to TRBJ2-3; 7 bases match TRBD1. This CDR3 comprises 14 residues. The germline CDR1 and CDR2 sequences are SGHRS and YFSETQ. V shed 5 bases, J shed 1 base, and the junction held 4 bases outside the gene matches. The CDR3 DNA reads TGCGCCAGCAGACTAGGACAGGGCACAGATACGCAGTATTTT. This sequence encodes CASRLGQGTDTQYF.

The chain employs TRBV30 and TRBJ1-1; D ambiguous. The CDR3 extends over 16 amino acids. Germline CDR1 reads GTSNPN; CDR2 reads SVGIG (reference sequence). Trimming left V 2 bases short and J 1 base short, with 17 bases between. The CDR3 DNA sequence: TGTGCCTGGAGTCCTACCCGGACTTTTACGAACACTGAAGCTTTCTTT. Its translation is CAWSPTRTFTNTEAFF. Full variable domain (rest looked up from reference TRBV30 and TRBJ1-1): SQTIHQWPATLVQPVGSPLSLECTVEGTSNPNLYWYRQAAGRGLQLLFYSVGIGQISSEVPQNLSASRPQDRQFILSSKKLLLSDSGFYLCAWSPTRTFTNTEAFFGQGTRLTVV.

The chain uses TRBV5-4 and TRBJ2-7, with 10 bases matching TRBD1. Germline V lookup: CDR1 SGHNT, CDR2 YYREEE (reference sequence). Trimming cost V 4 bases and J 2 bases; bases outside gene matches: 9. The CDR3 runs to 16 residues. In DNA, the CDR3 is TGTGCCAGCAGCCCCCGGACAGGGGGAGGCACCTACGAGCAGTACTTC. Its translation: CASSPRTGGGTYEQYF.

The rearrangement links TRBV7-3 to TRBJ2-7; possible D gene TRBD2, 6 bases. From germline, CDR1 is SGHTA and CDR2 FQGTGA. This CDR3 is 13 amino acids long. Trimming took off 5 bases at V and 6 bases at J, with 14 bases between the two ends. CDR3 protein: CASSPGGDGEQYF. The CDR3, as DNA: TGTGCCAGCAGCCCCGGAGGGGACGGCGAGCAGTACTTC.

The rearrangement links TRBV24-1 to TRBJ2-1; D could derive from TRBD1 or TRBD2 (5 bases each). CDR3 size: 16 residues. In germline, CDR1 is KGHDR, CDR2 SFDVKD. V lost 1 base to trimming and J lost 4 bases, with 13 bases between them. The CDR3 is CATSDFSGGGYNEQFF. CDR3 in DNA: TGTGCCACCAGTGATTTTTCTGGGGGTGGATACAATGAGCAGTTCTTC.

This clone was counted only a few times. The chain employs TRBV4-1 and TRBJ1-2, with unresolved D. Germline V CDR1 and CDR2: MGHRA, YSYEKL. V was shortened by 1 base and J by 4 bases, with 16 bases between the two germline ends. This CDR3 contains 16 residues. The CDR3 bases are TGCGCCAGCAGCCAAGGCCCCCAACAGCTACCCTATGGCTACACCTTC. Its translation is CASSQGPQQLPYGYTF.

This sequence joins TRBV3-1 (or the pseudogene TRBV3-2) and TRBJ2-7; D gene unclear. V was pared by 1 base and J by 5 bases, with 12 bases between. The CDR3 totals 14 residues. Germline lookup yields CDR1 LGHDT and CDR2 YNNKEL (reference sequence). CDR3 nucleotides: TGTGCCAGCAGCCAAGTATTCTATGCCAACGAGCAGTACTTC. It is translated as CASSQVFYANEQYF.

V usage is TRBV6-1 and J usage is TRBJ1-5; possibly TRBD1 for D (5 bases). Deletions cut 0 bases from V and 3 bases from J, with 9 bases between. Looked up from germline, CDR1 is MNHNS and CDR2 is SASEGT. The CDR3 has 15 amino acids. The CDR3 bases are TGTGCCAGCAGTGAAGCCCAGGGCGCCAATCAGCCCCAGCATTTT. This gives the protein CASSEAQGANQPQHF.

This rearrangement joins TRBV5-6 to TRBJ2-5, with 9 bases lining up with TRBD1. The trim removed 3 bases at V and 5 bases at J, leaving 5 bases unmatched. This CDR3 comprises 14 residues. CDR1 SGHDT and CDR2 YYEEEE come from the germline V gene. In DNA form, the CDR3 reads TGTGCCAGCAGCTCCCGGACAGGGGAGGAGACCCAGTACTTC. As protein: CASSSRTGEETQYF.

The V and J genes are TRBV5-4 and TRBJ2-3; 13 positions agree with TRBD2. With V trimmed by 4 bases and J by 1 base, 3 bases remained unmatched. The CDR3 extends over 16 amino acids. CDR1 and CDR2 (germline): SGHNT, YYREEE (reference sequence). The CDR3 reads CASSTGLAGGTDTQYF. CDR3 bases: TGTGCCAGCAGCACCGGACTAGCGGGGGGCACAGATACGCAGTATTTT.

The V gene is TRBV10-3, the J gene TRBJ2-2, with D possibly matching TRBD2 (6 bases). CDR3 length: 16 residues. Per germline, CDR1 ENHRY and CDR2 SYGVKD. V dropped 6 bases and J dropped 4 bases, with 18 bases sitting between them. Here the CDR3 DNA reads TGTGCCATCAGCGGGAGCGGCGGGACGTCCACCGGGGAGCTGTTTTTT. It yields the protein CAISGSGGTSTGELFF.